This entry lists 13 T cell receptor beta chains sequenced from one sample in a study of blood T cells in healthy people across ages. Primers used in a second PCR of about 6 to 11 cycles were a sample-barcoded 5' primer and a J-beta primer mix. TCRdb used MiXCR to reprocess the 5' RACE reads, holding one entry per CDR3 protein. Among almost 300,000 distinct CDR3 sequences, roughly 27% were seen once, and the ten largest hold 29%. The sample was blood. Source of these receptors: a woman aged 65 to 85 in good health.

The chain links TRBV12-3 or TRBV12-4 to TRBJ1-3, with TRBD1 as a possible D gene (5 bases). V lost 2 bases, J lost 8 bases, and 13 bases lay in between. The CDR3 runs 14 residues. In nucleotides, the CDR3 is TGTGCCAGCAGTTTACCCAGGGTGCGTGACACCATATATTTT. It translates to CASSLPRVRDTIYF.

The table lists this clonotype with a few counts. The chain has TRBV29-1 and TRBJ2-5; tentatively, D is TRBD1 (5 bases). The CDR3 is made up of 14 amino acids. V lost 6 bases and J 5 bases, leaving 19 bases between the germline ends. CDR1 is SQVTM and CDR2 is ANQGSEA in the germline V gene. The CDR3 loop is CSVSPPGLAETQYF. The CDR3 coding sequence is TGCAGCGTGTCCCCGCCAGGGTTAGCCGAGACCCAGTACTTC.

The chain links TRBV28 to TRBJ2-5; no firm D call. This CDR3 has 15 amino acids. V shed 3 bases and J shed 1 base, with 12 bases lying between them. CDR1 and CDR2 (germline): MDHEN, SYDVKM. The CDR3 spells CASSFDGAGQETQYF. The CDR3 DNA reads TGTGCCAGCAGTTTCGACGGCGCAGGCCAAGAGACCCAGTACTTC.

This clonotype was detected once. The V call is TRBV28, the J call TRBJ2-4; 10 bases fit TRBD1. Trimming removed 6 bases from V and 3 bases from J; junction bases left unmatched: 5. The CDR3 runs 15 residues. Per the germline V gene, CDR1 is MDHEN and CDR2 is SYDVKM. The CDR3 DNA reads TGTGCCAGCAGCTACGGACAGGGGGACAAAAACATTCAGTACTTC. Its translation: CASSYGQGDKNIQYF.

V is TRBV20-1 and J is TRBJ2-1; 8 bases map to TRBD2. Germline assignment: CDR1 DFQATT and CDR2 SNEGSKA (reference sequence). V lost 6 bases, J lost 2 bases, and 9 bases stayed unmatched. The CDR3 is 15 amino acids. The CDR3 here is CSAPGAGGTYNEQFF. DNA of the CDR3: TGCAGTGCCCCCGGGGCGGGAGGAACCTACAATGAGCAGTTCTTC.

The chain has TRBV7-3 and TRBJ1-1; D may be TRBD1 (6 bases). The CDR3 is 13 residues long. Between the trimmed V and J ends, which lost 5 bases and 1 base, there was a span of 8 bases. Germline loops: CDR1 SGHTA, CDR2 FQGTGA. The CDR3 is CASSETGNTEAFF. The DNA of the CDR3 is TGTGCCAGCAGCGAGACAGGGAACACTGAAGCTTTCTTT.

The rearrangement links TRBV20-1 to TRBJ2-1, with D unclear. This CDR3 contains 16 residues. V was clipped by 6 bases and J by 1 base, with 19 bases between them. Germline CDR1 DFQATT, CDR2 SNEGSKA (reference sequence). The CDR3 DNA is TGCAGTGCGAACGTTATGGGGTCGCCTTCCTACAATGAGCAGTTCTTC. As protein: CSANVMGSPSYNEQFF.

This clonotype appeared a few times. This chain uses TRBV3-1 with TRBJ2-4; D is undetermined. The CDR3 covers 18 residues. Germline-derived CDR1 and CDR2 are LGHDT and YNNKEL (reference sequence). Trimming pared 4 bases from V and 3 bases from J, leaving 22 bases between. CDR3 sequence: CASSPRVPQQVDKNIQYF. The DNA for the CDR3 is TGTGCCAGCAGCCCACGGGTCCCGCAGCAAGTGGACAAAAACATTCAGTACTTC.

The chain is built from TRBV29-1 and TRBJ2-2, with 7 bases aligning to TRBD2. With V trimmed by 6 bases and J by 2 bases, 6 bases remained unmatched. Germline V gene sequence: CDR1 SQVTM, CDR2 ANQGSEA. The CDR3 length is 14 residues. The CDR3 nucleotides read TGCAGCGTGGGGGGGAGCCTTAACACCGGGGAGCTGTTTTTT. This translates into CSVGGSLNTGELFF.

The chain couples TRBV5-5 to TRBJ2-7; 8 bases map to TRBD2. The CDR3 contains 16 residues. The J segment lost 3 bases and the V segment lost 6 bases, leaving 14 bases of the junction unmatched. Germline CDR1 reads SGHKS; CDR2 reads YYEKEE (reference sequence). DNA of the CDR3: TGTGCCAGCAATCCAAGTCCGGGAGGGGGAGACTACGAGCAGTACTTC. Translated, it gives CASNPSPGGGDYEQYF.

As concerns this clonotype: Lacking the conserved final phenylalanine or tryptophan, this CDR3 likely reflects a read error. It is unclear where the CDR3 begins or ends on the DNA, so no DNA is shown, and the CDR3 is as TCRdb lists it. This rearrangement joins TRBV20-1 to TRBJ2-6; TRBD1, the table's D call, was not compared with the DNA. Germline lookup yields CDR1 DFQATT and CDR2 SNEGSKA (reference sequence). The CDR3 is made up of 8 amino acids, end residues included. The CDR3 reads CSAKLRRD.

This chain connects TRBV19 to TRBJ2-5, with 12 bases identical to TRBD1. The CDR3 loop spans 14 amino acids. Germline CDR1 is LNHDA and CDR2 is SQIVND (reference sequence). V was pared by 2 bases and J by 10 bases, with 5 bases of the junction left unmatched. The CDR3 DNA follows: TGTGCCAGTAGTATAAGCGGGACAGGGGGCGTCCAGTACTTC. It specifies CASSISGTGGVQYF.

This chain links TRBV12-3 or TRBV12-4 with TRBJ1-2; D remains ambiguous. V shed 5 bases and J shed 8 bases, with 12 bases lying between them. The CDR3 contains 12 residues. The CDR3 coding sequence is TGTGCCAGCAGTCCCTGGCGGAGCGGCTACACCTTC. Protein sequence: CASSPWRSGYTF.